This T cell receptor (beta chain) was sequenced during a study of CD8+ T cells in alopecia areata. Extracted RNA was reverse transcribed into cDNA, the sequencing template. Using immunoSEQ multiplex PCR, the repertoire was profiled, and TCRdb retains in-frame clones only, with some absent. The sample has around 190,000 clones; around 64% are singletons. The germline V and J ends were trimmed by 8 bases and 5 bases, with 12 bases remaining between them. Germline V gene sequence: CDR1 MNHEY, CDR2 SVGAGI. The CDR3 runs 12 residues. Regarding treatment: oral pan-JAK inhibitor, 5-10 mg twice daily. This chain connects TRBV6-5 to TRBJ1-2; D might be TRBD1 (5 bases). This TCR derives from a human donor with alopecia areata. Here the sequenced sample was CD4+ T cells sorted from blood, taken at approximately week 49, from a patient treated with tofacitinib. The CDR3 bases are TGTGCCAGCGGAACCCCAGGGTATGGCTACACCTTC. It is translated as CASGTPGYGYTF.